Below, 15 T cell receptor beta chains from the same sample are listed, as sequenced in a study of T cells after yellow fever vaccination. TCRdb used MiXCR to reprocess the 5' RACE reads, holding one entry per CDR3 protein. The data show around 310,000 distinct CDR3 sequences, with around 4.5% seen just once and roughly a fifth held by the top ten. Source: PBMCs, taken 15 days after the yellow fever booster vaccination. The source of these receptors is a man aged 18 to 30 who received the YFV17D yellow fever vaccine.

This clonotype was found a few times. This chain connects TRBV6-6 to TRBJ1-5; D might be TRBD1 (6 bases). V was pared by 2 bases and J by 5 bases, with 13 bases between. The CDR3 covers 15 residues. The germline V gene encodes CDR1 MNHNY and CDR2 SVGAGI (reference sequence). The CDR3 sequence is CASSYTQGVDQPQHF. CDR3 DNA sequence: TGTGCCAGCAGTTACACACAGGGAGTTGATCAGCCCCAGCATTTT.

The chain combines TRBV5-1 with TRBJ1-3; D unresolved. The CDR3 contains 15 residues. Trimming cost V 4 bases and J 0 bases, with 11 bases left between them. The germline gives CDR1 SGHRS, CDR2 YFSETQ. The CDR3 reads CASSSASASGNTIYF. CDR3 sequence (DNA): TGCGCCAGCAGCAGTGCCTCAGCCTCTGGAAACACCATATATTTT.

This clonotype showed up many times. This rearrangement joins TRBV5-1 to TRBJ1-4, with a possible D match to TRBD1 (5 bases). V was clipped by 3 bases and J by 3 bases, with 12 bases between them. The CDR3 contains 15 residues. Germline CDR1 and CDR2: SGHRS and YFSETQ. For the CDR3, the DNA is TGCGCCAGCAGCTCCGGACATGTTCCTAATGAAAAACTGTTTTTT. Its translation is CASSSGHVPNEKLFF.

This clonotype was counted many times. This sequence joins TRBV20-1 and TRBJ2-7, with 7 bases that match TRBD2. The ends lost 4 bases at V and 1 base at J; junction bases unmatched: 4. The length of the CDR3 is 13 residues. Germline CDR1 DFQATT, CDR2 SNEGSKA (reference sequence). The CDR3 region has the DNA TGCAGTGCTACCAAGGGAGGGTCCTACGAGCAGTACGTC. Encoded protein: CSATKGGSYEQYV.

This clonotype was observed a handful of times. J is TRBJ2-5 and V is TRBV28; 9 bases match TRBD1. V lost 4 bases, J lost 6 bases, and 6 bases stayed unmatched. This CDR3 region has 14 residues. Germline V gene data show CDR1 as MDHEN and CDR2 as SYDVKM. The CDR3 DNA sequence: TGTGCCAGCAGTTGGCGGACAGGGGCCCAGACCCAGTACTTC. It encodes CASSWRTGAQTQYF. Drawing the rest from reference TRBV28 and TRBJ2-5, the complete variable domain is DVKVTQSSRYLVKRTGEKVFLECVQDMDHENMFWYRQDPGLGLRLIYFSYDVKMKEKGDIPEGYSVSREKKERFSLILESASTNQTSMYLCASSWRTGAQTQYFGPGTRLLVL.

This clonotype was seen ten or more times. V gene TRBV9 combines with J gene TRBJ2-3, with D possibly TRBD2 on 5 matching bases. The CDR3 loop spans 15 amino acids. V gave up 0 bases and J gave up 8 bases, with 16 bases separating them. Germline V gene lookup returns CDR1 SGDLS and CDR2 YYNGEE. The CDR3 spells CASSVVAHRESTQYF. The DNA of the CDR3 is TGTGCCAGCAGCGTAGTGGCGCACCGGGAATCTACGCAGTATTTT.

The table lists this clonotype with many counts. The genes are TRBV12-3 or TRBV12-4 and TRBJ2-3, with D perhaps matching TRBD2 (6 bases). There are 15 residues in the CDR3. With 7 bases removed from V and 1 base from J, the gap between germline ends came to 15 bases. The DNA of the CDR3 is TGTGCCAGCACTAACCCGGAGCGGGGCACAGATACGCAGTATTTT. Amino acid sequence: CASTNPERGTDTQYF.

The chain is built from TRBV20-1 and TRBJ2-5, with D unresolved. This CDR3 spans 12 amino acids. Trimming removed 6 bases at V and 0 bases at J, with 8 bases between. The germline gives CDR1 DFQATT, CDR2 SNEGSKA (reference sequence). CDR3 residues: CSAIHDQETQYF. As DNA, the CDR3 is TGCAGTGCGATACATGACCAAGAGACCCAGTACTTC.

This clonotype was observed a handful of times. Germline and junction disagree at one end, which may indicate a read error. The chain has TRBV4-3 and TRBJ2-1, with D maybe TRBD2 (5 bases). Germline CDR1 is LGHNA and CDR2 is YSLEER. There are 17 residues in the CDR3. CDR3 protein: CAISQGGPSSFYNEQFF. The DNA for the CDR3 is TGCGCCATCAGCCAAGGAGGCCCCAGTTCATTCTACAATGAGCAGTTCTTC.

The rearrangement joins TRBV6-5 to TRBJ2-7, with D tentatively TRBD1 (6 bases). Germline CDR1 MNHEY, CDR2 SVGAGI. The CDR3 is made up of 13 amino acids. With 5 bases removed from V and 4 bases from J, the gap between germline ends came to 12 bases. CDR3 in amino acids: CASSPGHNYEQYV. DNA for the CDR3: TGTGCCAGCAGTCCGGGACACAATTACGAGCAGTACGTC.

This clonotype was recorded at least ten times. V usage is TRBV9 and J usage is TRBJ2-3, with TRBD2 identical over 9 bases. Germline values: CDR1 SGDLS, CDR2 YYNGEE. With 4 bases clipped from V and 2 bases from J, the junction kept 11 bases outside the gene matches. This CDR3 comprises 17 residues. The CDR3 bases are TGTGCCAGCAGCCCCCGTGGTAGCGGGGGACCCACAGATACGCAGTATTTT. This codes for CASSPRGSGGPTDTQYF.

The chain couples TRBV7-2 to TRBJ2-3, with 9 bases fitting TRBD2. This CDR3 is 18 amino acids long. The V segment lost 4 bases and the J segment 2 bases; nucleotides outside the gene matches: 13. Germline CDR1 SGHTA, CDR2 FQGNSA. CDR3 sequence reads: CASSSLWSSGDNTDTQYF. The CDR3 coding sequence is TGTGCCAGCAGCTCCCTTTGGTCTAGCGGGGATAACACAGATACGCAGTATTTT.

This clonotype was counted only a few times. The rearrangement joins TRBV24-1 to TRBJ1-2; D is unclear. Germline V gene data show CDR1 as KGHDR and CDR2 as SFDVKD. V lost 2 bases and J lost 4, with 1 base in between. The CDR3 runs 11 residues. The CDR3 spells CATSDSYGYTF. The CDR3 DNA is TGTGCCACCAGTGATTCCTATGGCTACACCTTC.

This clonotype was observed at least ten times. The chain combines TRBV19 with TRBJ1-1, with 7 positions matching TRBD1. The CDR3 is made up of 14 amino acids. Germline assignment: CDR1 LNHDA and CDR2 SQIVND (reference sequence). V gave up 8 bases and J gave up 4 bases; unmatched junction bases: 10. This CDR3 is CASRTQGLGTEAFF. The CDR3 DNA reads as TGTGCCAGTCGTACACAGGGGTTGGGCACTGAAGCTTTCTTT.

There are a few counts of this clonotype. The chain combines TRBV7-8 with TRBJ1-4; a possible D gene is TRBD1 (5 bases). Germline V gives CDR1 SGHVS, CDR2 FQNEAQ. This CDR3 comprises 15 residues. Trimming cost V 5 bases and J 7 bases, with 17 bases left between them. The CDR3 here is CASSPNQGPSEKLFF. The CDR3 coding sequence is TGTGCCAGCAGCCCTAATCAGGGACCCTCTGAAAAACTGTTTTTT.